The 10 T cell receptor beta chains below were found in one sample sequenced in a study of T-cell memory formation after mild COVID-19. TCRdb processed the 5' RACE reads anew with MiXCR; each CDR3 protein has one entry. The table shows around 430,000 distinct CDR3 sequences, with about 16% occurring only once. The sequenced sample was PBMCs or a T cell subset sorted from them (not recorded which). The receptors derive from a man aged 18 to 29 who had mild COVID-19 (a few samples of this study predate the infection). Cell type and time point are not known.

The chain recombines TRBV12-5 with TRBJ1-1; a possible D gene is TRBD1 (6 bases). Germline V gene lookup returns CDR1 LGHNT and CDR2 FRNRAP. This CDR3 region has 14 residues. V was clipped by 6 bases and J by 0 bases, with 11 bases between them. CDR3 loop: CASGKGGMNTEAFF. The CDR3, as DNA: TGTGCTAGTGGCAAGGGGGGAATGAACACTGAAGCTTTCTTT. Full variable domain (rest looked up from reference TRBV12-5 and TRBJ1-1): DARVTQTPRHKVTEMGQEVTMRCQPILGHNTVFWYRQTMMQGLELLAYFRNRAPLDDSGMPKDRFSAEMPDATLATLKIQPSEPRDSAVYFCASGKGGMNTEAFFGQGTRLTVV.

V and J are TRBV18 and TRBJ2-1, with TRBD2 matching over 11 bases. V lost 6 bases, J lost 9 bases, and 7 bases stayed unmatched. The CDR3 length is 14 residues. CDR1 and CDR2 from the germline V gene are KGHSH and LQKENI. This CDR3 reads CASSLAGGKIEQFF. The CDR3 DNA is TGTGCCAGCTCTCTAGCGGGGGGCAAAATTGAGCAGTTCTTC.

The CDR3 spells CASTPAPGTDTQYF. The CDR3 coding sequence is TGTGCCAGCACCCCGGCCCCGGGCACAGATACGCAGTATTTT. The chain is built from TRBV7-6 and TRBJ2-3; unclear D gene. V gave up 7 bases and J gave up 1 base, with 12 bases separating them. CDR1 and CDR2 from the germline V gene are SGHVS and FNYEAQ. The CDR3 is made up of 14 amino acids.

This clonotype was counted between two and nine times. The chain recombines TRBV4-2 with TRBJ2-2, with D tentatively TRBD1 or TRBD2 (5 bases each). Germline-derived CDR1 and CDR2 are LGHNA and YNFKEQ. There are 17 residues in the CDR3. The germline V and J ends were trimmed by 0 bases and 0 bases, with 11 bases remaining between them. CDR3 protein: CASSQDNRGANTGELFF. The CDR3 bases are TGTGCCAGCAGCCAAGATAACCGGGGCGCGAACACCGGGGAGCTGTTTTTT.

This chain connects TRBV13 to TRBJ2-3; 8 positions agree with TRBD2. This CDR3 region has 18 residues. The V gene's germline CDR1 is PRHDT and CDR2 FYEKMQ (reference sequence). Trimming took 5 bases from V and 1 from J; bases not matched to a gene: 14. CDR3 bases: TGTGCCAGCAGCCCCCAGGGACTAGGGTTCCGCGGCACAGATACGCAGTATTTT. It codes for CASSPQGLGFRGTDTQYF.

The CDR3 loop reads CASSPSQGSGNTIYF. DNA for the CDR3: TGCGCCAGCAGCCCATCGCAGGGCTCTGGAAACACCATATATTTT. The gene calls are TRBV4-3 and TRBJ1-3; weak D call: TRBD1 (5 bases). CDR3 length equals 15 residues. V lost 4 bases and J lost 0, with 10 bases in between. Germline V gene data show CDR1 as LGHNA and CDR2 as YSLEER.

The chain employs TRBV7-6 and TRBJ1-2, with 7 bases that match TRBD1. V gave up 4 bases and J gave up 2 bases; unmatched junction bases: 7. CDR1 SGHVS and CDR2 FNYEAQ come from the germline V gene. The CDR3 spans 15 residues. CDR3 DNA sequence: TGTGCCAGCAGCTCCCGACAGGGAATGAACTATGGCTACACCTTC. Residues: CASSSRQGMNYGYTF.

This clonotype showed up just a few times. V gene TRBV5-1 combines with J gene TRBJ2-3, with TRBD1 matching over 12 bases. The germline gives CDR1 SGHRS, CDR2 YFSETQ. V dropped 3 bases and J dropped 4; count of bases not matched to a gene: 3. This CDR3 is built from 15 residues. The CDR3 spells CASSSGTGGSDTQYF. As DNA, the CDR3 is TGCGCCAGCAGCTCCGGGACAGGGGGCTCAGATACGCAGTATTTT.

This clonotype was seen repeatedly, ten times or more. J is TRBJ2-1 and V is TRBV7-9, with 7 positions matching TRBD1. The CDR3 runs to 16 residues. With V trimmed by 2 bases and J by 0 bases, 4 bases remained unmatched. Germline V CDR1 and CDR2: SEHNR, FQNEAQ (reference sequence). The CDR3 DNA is TGTGCCAGCAGCTTAACGGACAGGAGCTCCTACAATGAGCAGTTCTTC. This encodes CASSLTDRSSYNEQFF.

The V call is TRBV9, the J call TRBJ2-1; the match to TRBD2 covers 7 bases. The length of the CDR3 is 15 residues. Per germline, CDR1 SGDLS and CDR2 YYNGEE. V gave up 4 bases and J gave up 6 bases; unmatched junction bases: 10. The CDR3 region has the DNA TGTGCCAGCAGCCTCCGGGGGGACTACCTCAATGAGCAGTTCTTC. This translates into CASSLRGDYLNEQFF.